This T cell receptor beta chain was retrieved from a study of shared clonotypes between healthy human individuals. CD45RO-negative, CCR7-selected cells formed the naive CD8 fraction, which excluded terminally differentiated effector memory CD45RA+ cells. Recent acute infections and vaccinations were absent in the healthy HIV-negative adult donors. A remark on this clone: Its antigen remains unidentified.

Notes on the study in general: An expected dependence of interdonor clonotype sharing on sequencing depth was noted. It was the non-shared clonotypes that had lower generation probabilities than clonotypes shared by all four donors.

Generated by immunoSEQ multiplex PCR, the TCRdb table keeps only in-frame clones and is missing some. Found here are 2 million to 2.5 million clones, roughly 95% of them singletons; the top ten hold roughly 1.1%. The CDR3 extends over 14 amino acids. Germline loops: CDR1 SGHVS, CDR2 FNYEAQ. V lost 3 bases and J 5 bases, leaving 11 bases between the germline ends. The chain is built from TRBV7-6 and TRBJ1-5; TRBD1 is a possible D gene (6 bases). The sequencing input was naive CD8+ T cells sorted from blood. The clonotype originates from a man aged 18 to 30 in good health. CDR3 bases: TGTGCCAGCAGCTTCGGAAGGGGGGATCAGCCCCAGCATTTT. Translated: CASSFGRGDQPQHF.